These T cell receptor beta chains were read from a single sample in a study of shared T cell receptors in the human thymus. Produced via immunoSEQ multiplex PCR; TCRdb's table is partial and in-frame only. The table lists more than 550,000 clones, about 87% of them singletons. This sample was shared with a second study, whose subject was human thymus T cells.

Input material: thymocytes. Every receptor here comes from a boy under two years old with a congenital heart defect. The CDR3 runs from the conserved cysteine through the conserved F or W. D genes are given only for firm matches. The listing skips clone size in some rows; elsewhere it reads once, few, many or a size class.

D gene: NA
clone size: NA
V gene: TRBV29-1
J gene: TRBJ2-5
CDR3 protein: CSVEGQEETQYF
CDR3 DNA: TGCAGCGTTGAAGGACAGGAAGAGACCCAGTACTTC

D gene: NA
clone size: NA
V gene: TRBV7-9
J gene: TRBJ2-7
CDR3 protein: CASRRDSISYEQYF
CDR3 DNA: TGTGCCAGCAGGCGGGACAGCATCTCCTACGAGCAGTACTTC

D gene: NA
clone size: NA
V gene: TRBV7-9
J gene: TRBJ1-1
CDR3 protein: CASSLGREIDTEAFF
CDR3 DNA: TGTGCCAGCAGCTTAGGAAGGGAGATCGACACTGAAGCTTTCTTT

D gene: TRBD1
clone size: NA
V gene: TRBV9
J gene: TRBJ1-6
CDR3 protein: CASSPDRGRNSPLHF
CDR3 DNA: TGTGCCAGCAGCCCGGACAGGGGGCGGAATTCACCCCTCCACTTT

D gene: NA
clone size: NA
V gene: TRBV5-4
J gene: TRBJ2-5
CDR3 protein: CASRWGAGGPQETQYF
CDR3 DNA: TGTGCCAGCAGATGGGGGGCCGGGGGGCCCCAAGAGACCCAGTACTTC

D gene: TRBD1
clone size: few
V gene: TRBV6-5
J gene: TRBJ1-2
CDR3 protein: CASRRGQDPKYGYTF
CDR3 DNA: TGTGCCAGCAGACGAGGACAGGACCCGAAATATGGCTACACCTTC

D gene: TRBD1
clone size: NA
V gene: TRBV13
J gene: TRBJ1-2
CDR3 protein: CASSSMGSDRGGRDGYTF
CDR3 DNA: TGTGCCAGCAGCTCTATGGGGAGCGACAGGGGTGGACGAGATGGCTACACCTTC

D gene: TRBD1
clone size: NA
V gene: TRBV4-3
J gene: TRBJ2-3
CDR3 protein: CASSQADRTTDTQYF
CDR3 DNA: TGCGCCAGCAGCCAAGCGGACAGGACCACAGATACGCAGTATTTT

D gene: NA
clone size: NA
V gene: TRBV4-3
J gene: TRBJ1-3
CDR3 protein: CASSQALGANSGNTIYF
CDR3 DNA: TGCGCCAGCAGCCAGGCGTTGGGGGCGAACTCTGGAAACACCATATATTTT

D gene: TRBD1
clone size: NA
V gene: TRBV14
J gene: TRBJ2-2
CDR3 protein: CASSQERTGSRSGTGELFF
CDR3 DNA: TGTGCCAGCAGCCAAGAAAGGACAGGGTCGCGTAGTGGGACCGGGGAGCTGTTTTTT

D gene: TRBD1
clone size: NA
V gene: TRBV7-9
J gene: TRBJ2-7
CDR3 protein: CASSADRDHEQYF
CDR3 DNA: TGTGCCAGCAGCGCTGACAGGGACCACGAGCAGTACTTC

D gene: NA
clone size: once
V gene: TRBV14
J gene: TRBJ1-2
CDR3 protein: CASSQRREEDYGYTF
CDR3 DNA: TGTGCCAGCAGCCAACGCAGGGAAGAAGACTATGGCTACACCTTC

D gene: NA
clone size: NA
V gene: TRBV5-6
J gene: TRBJ2-3
CDR3 protein: CASSADRSTDTQYF
CDR3 DNA: TGTGCCAGCAGCGCCGACAGAAGCACAGATACGCAGTATTTT

D gene: NA
clone size: NA
V gene: TRBV7-6
J gene: TRBJ2-3
CDR3 protein: CASSLALLGGADTQYF
CDR3 DNA: TGTGCCAGCAGCTTAGCCCTTCTAGGGGGGGCCGATACGCAGTATTTT

D gene: TRBD1
clone size: NA
V gene: TRBV6-5
J gene: TRBJ2-5
CDR3 protein: CASSPTGGQETQYF
CDR3 DNA: TGTGCTAGCAGTCCCACAGGGGGCCAAGAGACCCAGTACTTC

D gene: NA
clone size: NA
V gene: TRBV6-1
J gene: TRBJ2-1
CDR3 protein: CASSAKGVDEQFF
CDR3 DNA: TGTGCCAGCAGTGCTAAGGGGGTAGATGAGCAGTTCTTC

D gene: TRBD2
clone size: NA
V gene: TRBV5-6
J gene: TRBJ2-7
CDR3 protein: CASSSPQGRAAYEQYF
CDR3 DNA: TGTGCCAGCAGCTCACCACAAGGGAGGGCCGCCTACGAGCAGTACTTC

D gene: TRBD1
clone size: NA
V gene: TRBV7-9
J gene: TRBJ2-7
CDR3 protein: CASSPDRGRLWIEQYF
CDR3 DNA: TGTGCCAGCAGCCCCGACAGGGGGCGCCTCTGGATCGAGCAGTACTTC

D gene: TRBD2
clone size: NA
V gene: TRBV5-6
J gene: TRBJ2-3
CDR3 protein: CASSLSGTSGTDTQYF
CDR3 DNA: TGTGCCAGCAGCTTATCCGGGACTAGCGGCACAGATACGCAGTATTTT

D gene: TRBD1
clone size: NA
V gene: TRBV5-4
J gene: TRBJ1-6
CDR3 protein: CASSLFARGTANSPLHF
CDR3 DNA: TGTGCCAGCAGCTTGTTTGCCAGGGGGACGGCTAATTCACCCCTCCACTTT

D gene: TRBD1
clone size: NA
V gene: TRBV28
J gene: TRBJ1-5
CDR3 protein: CASSSGQGINQPQHF
CDR3 DNA: TGTGCCAGCTCTTCGGGACAGGGAATCAATCAGCCCCAGCATTTT

D gene: TRBD1
clone size: NA
V gene: TRBV23-1
J gene: TRBJ2-1
CDR3 protein: CASSPIGDRAYNEQFF
CDR3 DNA: TGCGCCAGCAGTCCTATTGGGGACAGGGCATACAATGAGCAGTTCTTC

D gene: TRBD2
clone size: NA
V gene: TRBV5-1
J gene: TRBJ2-5
CDR3 protein: CASSLEASGTQETQYF
CDR3 DNA: TGCGCCAGCAGCTTGGAGGCTAGCGGGACCCAAGAGACCCAGTACTTC

D gene: NA
clone size: NA
V gene: TRBV28
J gene: TRBJ2-2
CDR3 protein: CASRTSSEVRGELFF
CDR3 DNA: TGTGCCAGCAGGACATCCTCGGAGGTCCGCGGGGAGCTGTTTTTT

D gene: TRBD1
clone size: NA
V gene: TRBV7-2
J gene: TRBJ2-5
CDR3 protein: CASSSPEGAKETQYF
CDR3 DNA: TGTGCCAGCAGCTCCCCCGAGGGGGCGAAAGAGACCCAGTACTTC

D gene: NA
clone size: NA
V gene: TRBV7-2
J gene: TRBJ1-2
CDR3 protein: CASSLVNLGVVNGYTF
CDR3 DNA: TGTGCCAGCAGCTTAGTCAATCTAGGGGTGGTGAATGGCTACACCTTC

D gene: TRBD1
clone size: NA
V gene: TRBV4-3
J gene: TRBJ1-2
CDR3 protein: CASSQDESRTGGASNTYGYTF
CDR3 DNA: TGCGCCAGCAGCCAAGATGAGTCGAGGACAGGGGGCGCAAGTAATACCTATGGCTACACCTTC

D gene: NA
clone size: NA
V gene: TRBV6-1
J gene: TRBJ1-5
CDR3 protein: CASSETGNSNQPQHF
CDR3 DNA: TGTGCCAGCAGTGAAACGGGTAATAGCAATCAGCCCCAGCATTTT

D gene: NA
clone size: NA
V gene: TRBV12-5
J gene: TRBJ2-2
CDR3 protein: CASGSPPSEPGELFF
CDR3 DNA: TGTGCTAGTGGTTCCCCCCCTAGCGAGCCGGGGGAGCTGTTTTTT

D gene: TRBD1
clone size: NA
V gene: TRBV5-6
J gene: TRBJ1-5
CDR3 protein: CASSYRDREGNQPQHF
CDR3 DNA: TGTGCCAGCAGCTACCGTGACAGGGAGGGCAATCAGCCCCAGCATTTT

D gene: NA
clone size: NA
V gene: TRBV4-3
J gene: TRBJ1-6
CDR3 protein: CASSQVGLNSPLHF
CDR3 DNA: TGCGCCAGCAGCCAAGTAGGACTTAATTCACCCCTCCACTTT

D gene: TRBD1
clone size: NA
V gene: TRBV10-3
J gene: TRBJ1-2
CDR3 protein: CAINIKGGADYGYTF
CDR3 DNA: TGTGCCATCAATATTAAAGGGGGCGCCGACTATGGCTACACCTTC

D gene: TRBD2
clone size: NA
V gene: TRBV29-1
J gene: TRBJ2-3
CDR3 protein: CSVEDPAGLSTDTQYF
CDR3 DNA: TGCAGCGTTGAAGATCCAGCGGGGCTAAGCACAGATACGCAGTATTTT

D gene: TRBD1
clone size: NA
V gene: TRBV5-6
J gene: TRBJ1-1
CDR3 protein: CASSLIGGKKDSNTEAFF
CDR3 DNA: TGTGCCAGCAGCTTGATAGGGGGCAAAAAGGACAGCAACACTGAAGCTTTCTTT

D gene: NA
clone size: NA
V gene: TRBV11-2
J gene: TRBJ1-1
CDR3 protein: CASSLVEAEAFF
CDR3 DNA: TGTGCCAGCAGCTTAGTAGAGGCTGAAGCTTTCTTT

D gene: TRBD1
clone size: NA
V gene: TRBV30
J gene: TRBJ1-6
CDR3 protein: CAWKFQGENSPLHF
CDR3 DNA: TGTGCCTGGAAGTTTCAGGGGGAGAATTCACCCCTCCACTTT

D gene: TRBD1
clone size: NA
V gene: TRBV7-9
J gene: TRBJ1-1
CDR3 protein: CASSLGESGQGNTEAFF
CDR3 DNA: TGTGCCAGCAGCTTAGGGGAATCGGGACAGGGTAACACTGAAGCTTTCTTT

D gene: TRBD2
clone size: NA
V gene: TRBV2
J gene: TRBJ2-7
CDR3 protein: CASSVSGLTTYEQYF
CDR3 DNA: TGTGCCAGCAGTGTTAGCGGGCTAACCACGTACGAGCAGTACTTC

D gene: NA
clone size: few
V gene: TRBV5-1
J gene: TRBJ2-7
CDR3 protein: CASSLRTYPTGQGSYEQYF
CDR3 DNA: TGCGCCAGCAGCTTGAGAACATACCCCACAGGGCAGGGCTCCTACGAGCAGTACTTC

D gene: TRBD2
clone size: NA
V gene: TRBV6-5
J gene: TRBJ2-3
CDR3 protein: CASSYSGGGTDTQYF
CDR3 DNA: TGTGCCAGCAGTTACAGCGGGGGTGGCACAGATACGCAGTATTTT

D gene: NA
clone size: NA
V gene: TRBV10-2
J gene: TRBJ2-7
CDR3 protein: CASGRTERKYF
CDR3 DNA: TGCGCCAGCGGCAGGACAGAGAGGAAGTACTTC

D gene: NA
clone size: NA
V gene: TRBV28
J gene: TRBJ2-7
CDR3 protein: CASSPMGHGEPEQYF
CDR3 DNA: TGTGCCAGCAGTCCAATGGGACACGGGGAGCCCGAGCAGTACTTC

D gene: TRBD1
clone size: NA
V gene: TRBV27
J gene: TRBJ1-1
CDR3 protein: CASSQGQGNTEAFF
CDR3 DNA: TGTGCCAGCAGCCAAGGACAGGGCAACACTGAAGCTTTCTTT

D gene: NA
clone size: once
V gene: TRBV7-9
J gene: TRBJ1-5
CDR3 protein: CASSLGPRGPQHF
CDR3 DNA: TGTGCCAGCAGCTTAGGGCCAAGGGGGCCCCAGCATTTT

D gene: TRBD2
clone size: NA
V gene: TRBV28
J gene: TRBJ2-1
CDR3 protein: CASSLASGSDNEQFF
CDR3 DNA: TGTGCCAGCAGTTTGGCTAGCGGGAGCGACAATGAGCAGTTCTTC

D gene: TRBD1
clone size: NA
V gene: TRBV29-1
J gene: TRBJ1-1
CDR3 protein: CSVHKRTGGHTEAFF
CDR3 DNA: TGCAGCGTCCATAAAAGAACAGGGGGACACACTGAAGCTTTCTTT

D gene: NA
clone size: NA
V gene: TRBV27
J gene: TRBJ1-1
CDR3 protein: CASSVQGNTEAFF
CDR3 DNA: TGTGCCAGCAGTGTACAGGGGAACACTGAAGCTTTCTTT

D gene: TRBD1
clone size: few
V gene: TRBV4-3
J gene: TRBJ2-7
CDR3 protein: CASNPGTGGRQYF
CDR3 DNA: TGCGCCAGCAACCCCGGTACAGGGGGCCGGCAGTACTTC